Each of the 8 T cell receptor beta chains below was sequenced from the same sample in a study of cytomegalovirus exposure and HLA in healthy donors. This PCR relied on a set of 60 Vbeta primers and 13 Jbeta primers. Some clones are missing from TCRdb's copy, which holds only in-frame ones; the method was immunoSEQ multiplex PCR. The table records 130,000 to 150,000 clones, around 85% of them present only once. Sequencing was done on a sample of PBMCs. The receptor set was obtained from a man between 35 and 55 years old in good health and CMV-seropositive.

The chain combines TRBV5-4 with TRBJ2-1, with 8 bases that match TRBD2. Germline V gene sequence: CDR1 SGHNT, CDR2 YYREEE (reference sequence). CDR3 size: 15 residues. The junction had 9 bases not matched to a gene; V was cut back by 4 bases and J by 6 bases. The CDR3 loop is CASSPGTRQSNEQFF. The CDR3 DNA sequence: TGTGCCAGCAGCCCCGGGACTAGGCAGTCCAATGAGCAGTTCTTC.

The chain combines TRBV19 with TRBJ2-7, with D tentatively TRBD2 (6 bases). CDR1 LNHDA and CDR2 SQIVND come from the germline V gene (reference sequence). V dropped 3 bases and J dropped 1 base, with 16 bases sitting between them. CDR3 length: 16 amino acids. The CDR3 DNA follows: TGTGCCAGTAGTATTCGGGACTCATCCTCATCCTACGAGCAGTACTTC. As protein: CASSIRDSSSSYEQYF.

The rearrangement links TRBV5-1 to TRBJ1-4, with 8 nucleotides matching TRBD1. V lost 2 bases, J lost 2 bases, and 2 bases stayed unmatched. The CDR3 spans 15 residues. CDR1 and CDR2 from the germline V gene are SGHRS and YFSETQ. In nucleotides, the CDR3 is TGCGCCAGCAGCTTTACAGGGGGTACTAATGAAAAACTGTTTTTT. Encoded protein: CASSFTGGTNEKLFF.

V and J are TRBV7-9 and TRBJ2-5, with 8 bases aligning to TRBD1. This CDR3 spans 15 amino acids. Germline-derived CDR1 and CDR2 are SEHNR and FQNEAQ (reference sequence). V lost 3 bases, J lost 5 bases, and 8 bases stayed unmatched. Here the CDR3 reads CASSLDRAPRETQYF. CDR3 coding DNA: TGTGCCAGCAGCTTGGACAGGGCCCCGCGGGAGACCCAGTACTTC. Full variable domain (outside the CDR3, taken from reference TRBV7-9 and TRBJ2-5): DTGVSQNPRHKITKRGQNVTFRCDPISEHNRLYWYRQTLGQGPEFLTYFQNEAQLEKSRLLSDRFSAERPKGSFSTLEIQRTEQGDSAMYLCASSLDRAPRETQYFGPGTRLLVL.

The chain links TRBV6-6 to TRBJ2-1; maybe TRBD2 (5 bases). The CDR3 is made up of 15 amino acids. V gave up 0 bases and J gave up 10 bases, with 16 bases separating them. Germline V gene sequence: CDR1 MNHNY, CDR2 SVGAGI (reference sequence). CDR3 amino acids: CASSYSSTVPGEQFF. The CDR3 DNA reads TGTGCCAGCAGTTACTCCTCCACTGTGCCGGGGGAGCAGTTCTTC.

The chain has TRBV25-1 and TRBJ2-2, with 9 bases aligning to TRBD1. Germline V CDR1 and CDR2: MGHDK, SYGVNS. The CDR3 totals 15 residues. V was clipped by 4 bases and J by 7 bases; unmatched bases: 7. Written as DNA, the CDR3 is TGTGCCAGCAGTGGGGACAGGGAGGACGTCGGGGAGCTGTTTTTT. Its protein product is CASSGDREDVGELFF.

This sequence joins TRBV6-1 and TRBJ1-2; D gene ambiguous. V was cut by 6 bases and J by 8 bases, with 19 bases left in between. Per germline, CDR1 MNHNS and CDR2 SASEGT. This CDR3 has 14 residues. The CDR3 nucleotides read TGTGCCAGCAGCCTAGCCCCGGGAAGTTCCGGCTACACCTTC. Amino acids: CASSLAPGSSGYTF.

This sequence joins TRBV7-9 and TRBJ2-3, with 10 bases fitting TRBD1. The germline CDR1 and CDR2 sequences are SEHNR and FQNEAQ (reference sequence). V was clipped by 4 bases and J by 4 bases; unmatched bases: 11. CDR3 size: 17 residues. The CDR3 DNA follows: TGTGCCAGCAGCTCACAGACCGGGACAGGGGTGGCAGATACGCAGTATTTT. This codes for CASSSQTGTGVADTQYF.